What follows are 31 T cell receptor beta chains derived from one specimen sequenced in a study of molecular identifiers for immune sequencing clone quantification (dated by TCRdb to the late 2010s). Preparation of the library involved PCR. Sequenced on a NextSeq 500. Clones were called with MiXCR by TCRdb after fastp trimmed the public reads at Q25, and only in-frame beta chains were retained. CDR3 protein duplicates are merged, each entry listing the most common genes and DNA. The sample has around 470,000 distinct CDR3 sequences on record, roughly 25% of them singletons. In total, the top ten clones hold around 0.78% of the sample. The sequencing sample was made of naive CD8+ T cells from blood, with Jurkat cell RNA spiked in. Taken with the paper, the label for cell subset or site translates to: FACS-sorted CD8+CD4-CCR7+CD45RA+ naive T cells. The receptors here all came from a human donor in good health. Some libraries in this study had Jurkat cell RNA spiked in.

V is TRBV6-5 and J is TRBJ2-7; 7 positions match TRBD2. CDR3 length: 17 amino acids. Trimming cost V 1 base and J 3 bases; bases outside gene matches: 12. Germline CDR1 and CDR2: MNHEY and SVGAGI. CDR3 in amino acids: CASSYFGRDGGFYEQYF. The DNA for the CDR3 is TGTGCCAGCAGTTACTTCGGTCGGGACGGGGGGTTCTACGAGCAGTACTTC.

V usage is TRBV6-2 or TRBV6-3 and J usage is TRBJ2-7; D unclear. The CDR3 loop spans 14 amino acids. V was clipped by 6 bases and J by 0 bases, with 12 bases between them. The germline CDR1 and CDR2 sequences are MNHEY and SVGEGT. The CDR3 coding sequence is TGTGCCAGCAGGAACCGGTACAACTCCTACGAGCAGTACTTC. The encoded protein is CASRNRYNSYEQYF.

V usage is TRBV29-1 and J usage is TRBJ2-7; possibly TRBD1 or TRBD2 for D (6 bases each). Trimming stripped 7 bases from V and 2 bases from J, with 9 bases between. Germline CDR1 and CDR2: SQVTM and ANQGSEA. The CDR3 sequence is 11 residues long. The CDR3 sequence is CSGGDTYEQYF. The DNA for the CDR3 is TGCAGCGGGGGGGACACCTACGAGCAGTACTTC.

The rearrangement uses TRBV6-5 and TRBJ2-4; perhaps TRBD2 as D (7 bases). Looked up from germline, CDR1 is MNHEY and CDR2 is SVGAGI. CDR3 length: 16 residues. The V end lost 8 bases, the J end lost 6 bases, and 23 bases lay between the germline ends. The CDR3 nucleotides read TGTGCCAGCGGGCTCTGGGAGGGGGTGGCGGGAAACATTCAGTACTTC. Translation: CASGLWEGVAGNIQYF.

As concerns this clonotype: Just one base apart from a much larger clone, this may be a read error. For the CDR3, the DNA is TGTGCCAGCAGTGAAGGACTGGGACAGGCTGTGACAGGTACGCAGTATTTT. As protein: CASSEGLGQAVTGTQYF. The rearrangement uses TRBV6-1 and TRBJ2-3; 8 bases agree with TRBD1. This CDR3 is 17 amino acids long. In germline, CDR1 is MNHNS, CDR2 SASEGT.

V usage is TRBV5-1 and J usage is TRBJ2-7; a weak D match, TRBD1 (6 bases). The CDR3 totals 16 residues. Germline V gene lookup returns CDR1 SGHRS and CDR2 YFSETQ. V was shortened by 0 bases and J by 1 base, with 14 bases between the two germline ends. The CDR3 sequence is CASSLGQEIFSYEQYF. The CDR3, as DNA: TGCGCCAGCAGCTTGGGACAGGAGATATTTTCCTACGAGCAGTACTTC.

This clonotype was detected ten times or more. This chain uses TRBV5-1 with TRBJ2-3; 7 nucleotides line up with TRBD2. Trimming cost V 4 bases and J 4 bases; bases outside gene matches: 3. Germline V gene lookup returns CDR1 SGHRS and CDR2 YFSETQ. The CDR3 totals 13 residues. The CDR3 DNA sequence: TGCGCCAGCAGCACTCTAGCGGCAGATACGCAGTATTTT. It encodes CASSTLAADTQYF.

This clonotype was observed many times. The CDR3 loop is CASSLNYGLAGTTYEQYF. In DNA form, the CDR3 reads TGTGCCAGCAGCTTGAATTATGGTCTAGCGGGAACTACCTACGAGCAGTACTTC. The chain carries TRBV5-4 and TRBJ2-7; 9 bases fit TRBD2. CDR1 is SGHNT and CDR2 is YYREEE in the germline V gene (reference sequence). The CDR3 has 18 residues. The V and J ends lost 1 base and 2 bases, in that order; junction bases with no gene match: 13.

V is TRBV4-2 and J is TRBJ2-7; perhaps TRBD2 as D (6 bases). Germline lookup yields CDR1 LGHNA and CDR2 YNFKEQ. The CDR3 extends over 15 amino acids. The V end was cut by 2 bases, the J end by 0 bases, with 11 bases between. CDR3 loop: CASSQWAGSSYEQYF. CDR3 coding DNA: TGTGCCAGCAGCCAATGGGCGGGGAGCTCCTACGAGCAGTACTTC.

Remarks on this clonotype: This could be a read error, since a much larger clone is one nucleotide away. This is likely a read error, given that the CDR3 carries no conserved phenylalanine or tryptophan at its end. The chain employs TRBV20-1 and TRBJ2-4; possible D gene TRBD1, 6 bases. Germline V gene data show CDR1 as DFQATT and CDR2 as SNEGSKA (reference sequence). This CDR3 spans 15 amino acids. V lost 5 bases and J 2 bases, leaving 16 bases between the germline ends. DNA for the CDR3: TGCAGTGCTTCTTTGGACAGTATGCCCAAAAACATTCAGTACCTC. This translates into CSASLDSMPKNIQYL.

This clonotype was recorded only once. This may arise from a read error, as a much more abundant clone is one base away. The chain carries TRBV29-1 and TRBJ2-1; 8 bases match TRBD2. V lost 4 bases, J lost 1 base, and 12 bases stayed unmatched. This CDR3 has 17 residues. The germline V gene encodes CDR1 SQVTM and CDR2 ANQGSEA. The CDR3 sequence: CSVGMGAGEWSYNEQFF. The CDR3 DNA reads as TGCAGCGTTGGAATGGGAGCGGGAGAATGGTCCTACAATGAGCAGTTCTTC.

J is TRBJ2-6 and V is TRBV27, with 8 bases matching TRBD2. The junction had 20 bases not matched to a gene; V was cut back by 8 bases and J by 2 bases. The CDR3 runs 20 residues. Germline values: CDR1 MNHEY, CDR2 SMNVEV (reference sequence). For the CDR3, the DNA is TGTGCCAGCCGCCCCGCGACTAGCGCCTTTCTACCTACTGGGGCCAACGTCCTGACTTTC. Translated: CASRPATSAFLPTGANVLTF. The variable domain in full, completed from reference TRBV27 and TRBJ2-6, reads EAQVTQNPRYLITVTGKKLTVTCSQNMNHEYMSWYRQDPGLGLRQIYYSMNVEVTDKGDVPEGYKVSRKEKRNFPLILESPSPNQTSLYFCASRPATSAFLPTGANVLTFGAGSRLTVL.

This clonotype was recorded at least ten times. The chain is built from TRBV29-1 and TRBJ2-1, with 13 bases fitting TRBD2. Germline lookup yields CDR1 SQVTM and CDR2 ANQGSEA. Trimming removed 5 bases from V and 7 bases from J; junction bases left unmatched: 5. This CDR3 has 14 residues. The CDR3 DNA is TGCAGCGTTAAGACTAGCGGGGGGTTTAATGAGCAGTTCTTC. Its protein product is CSVKTSGGFNEQFF.

This clonotype was seen a handful of times. The rearrangement joins TRBV3-1 to TRBJ2-3; 8 bases match TRBD2. The germline V gene has CDR1 LGHDT and CDR2 YNNKEL (reference sequence). The CDR3 runs 15 residues. After removal of 3 bases from V and 2 bases from J, the junction contained 4 bases not matched to a gene. The CDR3 DNA is TGTGCCAGCAGCCATGTAGCGGGACACACAGATACGCAGTATTTT. This codes for CASSHVAGHTDTQYF.

The V gene is TRBV6-6, the J gene TRBJ1-1; D unclear. This CDR3 comprises 14 residues. The germline CDR1 and CDR2 sequences are MNHNY and SVGAGI (reference sequence). The V end lost 2 bases, the J end lost 1 base, and 8 bases lay between the germline ends. CDR3 bases: TGTGCCAGCAGTTACAGGGATCAGAACACTGAAGCTTTCTTT. Translation: CASSYRDQNTEAFF.

This clonotype occurred a few times. The chain couples TRBV2 to TRBJ1-4, with TRBD1 matching over 7 bases. Germline V gives CDR1 SNHLY, CDR2 FYNNEI. V gave up 2 bases and J gave up 0 bases; unmatched junction bases: 6. This CDR3 has 17 residues. The CDR3 reads CASSENRGLATNEKLFF. Here the CDR3 DNA reads TGTGCCAGCAGTGAAAACAGGGGATTAGCAACTAATGAAAAACTGTTTTTT. Filled out from reference TRBV2 and TRBJ1-4, the complete variable domain reads EPEVTQTPSHQVTQMGQEVILRCVPISNHLYFYWYRQILGQKVEFLVSFYNNEISEKSEIFDDQFSVERPDGSNFTLKIRSTKLEDSAMYFCASSENRGLATNEKLFFGSGTQLSVL.

There are a few counts of this clonotype. The CDR3, as DNA: TGTGCCAGCTCCCAGGGTTTGAATGAGCAGTTCTTC. As protein: CASSQGLNEQFF. The chain recombines TRBV18 with TRBJ2-1; D is perhaps TRBD1 (5 bases). The CDR3 extends over 12 amino acids. V was trimmed by 6 bases and J by 7 bases, leaving 10 bases between them. Germline CDR1 is KGHSH and CDR2 is LQKENI.

This clonotype was picked up a small number of times. The chain couples TRBV12-3 or TRBV12-4 to TRBJ1-4, with D unresolved. CDR3 size: 14 residues. Trimming removed 4 bases from V and 6 bases from J, with 12 bases in between. As DNA, the CDR3 is TGTGCCAGCAGTTCCCCGGGCCTCGATGAAAAACTGTTTTTT. Its translation: CASSSPGLDEKLFF.

As for this clonotype: The junction does not match germline at one end; this may be a read error. V usage is TRBV12-3 or TRBV12-4 and J usage is TRBJ2-7, with 9 bases lining up with TRBD2. There are 16 residues in the CDR3. The DNA for the CDR3 is TGTGCCAGCAGTTTCGCCCCAGCGGGGGGCACCTACGAGCACTACTTC. It encodes CASSFAPAGGTYEHYF.

Concerning this clonotype: Possible read error: a much larger clone is one base away. J is TRBJ1-1 and V is TRBV7-2, with D unclear. CDR1 SGHTA and CDR2 FQGNSA come from the germline V gene. Trimming shortened V by 2 bases and J by 9 bases, and 16 bases separated the two germline ends. The CDR3 consists of 14 residues. The CDR3 sequence: CASSLNSNPVQAFF. As DNA, the CDR3 is TGTGCCAGCAGCTTAAATTCGAACCCGGTCCAAGCTTTCTTT.

This clonotype was seen many times. The chain recombines TRBV9 with TRBJ2-6; D gene uncertain. Germline-derived CDR1 and CDR2 are SGDLS and YYNGEE. The CDR3 is made up of 17 amino acids. V gave up 5 bases and J gave up 0 bases, with 15 bases separating them. DNA of the CDR3: TGTGCCAGCAGTCACAGTGATCGGGCCTCTGGGGCCAACGTCCTGACTTTC. Translating gives CASSHSDRASGANVLTF.

This clonotype has at least ten counts. The rearrangement links TRBV5-6 to TRBJ1-5; possible D gene TRBD1, 5 bases. Germline CDR1 is SGHDT and CDR2 is YYEEEE. Trimming took 3 bases from V and 5 from J, leaving 9 bases between them. This CDR3 is 13 amino acids long. CDR3 in amino acids: CASSWGWDQPQHF. Written as DNA, the CDR3 is TGTGCCAGCAGCTGGGGGTGGGATCAGCCCCAGCATTTT.

This clonotype was counted a few times. The chain joins TRBV11-2 to TRBJ2-4; TRBD1 is a possible D gene (5 bases). Germline V gene sequence: CDR1 SGHAT, CDR2 FQNNGV. The CDR3 contains 15 residues. The V end was cut by 3 bases, the J end by 6 bases, with 15 bases between. This chain's CDR3 is CASSFLSGAGNIQYF. DNA for the CDR3: TGTGCCAGCAGCTTCTTGAGTGGGGCAGGAAACATTCAGTACTTC.

V and J are TRBV12-3 or TRBV12-4 and TRBJ1-5, with TRBD1 identical over 8 bases. The CDR3 is 17 amino acids. With 3 bases clipped from V and 0 bases from J, the junction kept 7 bases outside the gene matches. CDR3 loop: CASSLGGQDYSNQPQHF. In DNA form, the CDR3 reads TGTGCCAGCAGTTTGGGGGGACAGGATTATAGCAATCAGCCCCAGCATTTT.

This clonotype has a handful of counts. The chain carries TRBV4-1 and TRBJ2-7; 7 bases match TRBD2. The CDR3 is 15 residues long. The V and J ends lost 3 bases and 6 bases, in that order; junction bases with no gene match: 11. Per germline, CDR1 MGHRA and CDR2 YSYEKL. CDR3 residues: CASSQTPGLPPEQYF. CDR3 in DNA: TGCGCCAGCAGCCAGACCCCGGGACTACCGCCCGAGCAGTACTTC.

This clonotype has ten or more counts. The chain uses TRBV5-6 and TRBJ2-5; TRBD1 matches at 7 bases. CDR1 SGHDT and CDR2 YYEEEE come from the germline V gene. The CDR3 has 14 amino acids. The trim removed 4 bases at V and 0 bases at J, leaving 3 bases unmatched. Here the CDR3 reads CASSPGQDQETQYF. CDR3 sequence (DNA): TGTGCCAGCAGCCCAGGACAGGACCAAGAGACCCAGTACTTC.

This clonotype occurred a few times. The gene calls are TRBV6-5 and TRBJ2-1; 7 positions match TRBD1. CDR1 is MNHEY, CDR2 SVGAGI, per germline. The CDR3 totals 13 residues. After removal of 7 bases from V and 6 bases from J, the junction contained 6 bases not matched to a gene. The CDR3 nucleotides read TGTGCCAGCACCGCAGGGGGTGGCAATGAGCAGTTCTTC. Its protein product is CASTAGGGNEQFF.

The chain joins TRBV6-5 to TRBJ1-2; D uncertain. This CDR3 region has 14 residues. Germline-derived CDR1 and CDR2 are MNHEY and SVGAGI. Deletions cut 0 bases from V and 3 bases from J, with 8 bases between. The CDR3 DNA is TGTGCCAGCAGTTACTCAGAGGTTTACTATGGCTACACCTTC. Amino acid sequence: CASSYSEVYYGYTF.

This clonotype was picked up many times. The gene calls are TRBV10-3 and TRBJ1-1, with D tentatively TRBD1 (5 bases). The CDR3 has 11 residues. V dropped 6 bases and J dropped 6 bases, with 8 bases sitting between them. Looked up from germline, CDR1 is ENHRY and CDR2 is SYGVKD. CDR3 in amino acids: CAISPGSEAFF. DNA of the CDR3: TGTGCCATCAGCCCAGGGTCTGAAGCTTTCTTT.

The chain is built from TRBV4-3 and TRBJ2-7; possibly TRBD1 for D (7 bases). The germline V gene encodes CDR1 LGHNA and CDR2 YSLEER. V shed 0 bases and J shed 1 base, with 16 bases lying between them. The CDR3 loop spans 17 amino acids. DNA of the CDR3: TGCGCCAGCAGCCAAGAATTTAAGCAGGGGGGATCCTACGAGCAGTACTTC. It yields the protein CASSQEFKQGGSYEQYF.

On this clonotype itself: This could be a read error, since a much larger clone is one nucleotide away. This sequence joins TRBV7-2 and TRBJ1-4; a possible D gene is TRBD1 (5 bases). The CDR3 sequence is 12 residues long. The germline CDR1 and CDR2 sequences are SGHTA and FQGNSA. CDR3 nucleotides: TGTGCCAGCAGCCACGGAGGAGGGGAACTGTATTTT. Translation: CASSHGGGELYF.